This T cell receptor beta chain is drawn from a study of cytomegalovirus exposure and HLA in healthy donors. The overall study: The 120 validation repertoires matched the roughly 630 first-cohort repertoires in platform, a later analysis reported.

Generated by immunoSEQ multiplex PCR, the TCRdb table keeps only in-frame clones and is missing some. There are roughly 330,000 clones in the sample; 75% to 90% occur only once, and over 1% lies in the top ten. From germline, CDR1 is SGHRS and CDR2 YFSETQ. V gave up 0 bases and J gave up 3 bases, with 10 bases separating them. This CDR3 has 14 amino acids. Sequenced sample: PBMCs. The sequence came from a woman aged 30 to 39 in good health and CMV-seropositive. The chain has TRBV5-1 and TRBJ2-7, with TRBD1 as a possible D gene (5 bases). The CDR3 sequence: CASSLGGNSYEQYF. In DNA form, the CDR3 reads TGCGCCAGCAGCTTGGGGGGCAACAGCTACGAGCAGTACTTC.